Each of the 10 T cell receptor beta chains below was sequenced from the same sample in a study of shared clonotypes between healthy human individuals. Sequencing was performed with immunoSEQ multiplex PCR; in TCRdb, only in-frame clones are kept and a portion is missing. The sample gives under 2,500,000 clones, almost 96% of which show up once; around 0.13% is in the top ten. Sequencing was carried out using naive CD4+ T cells sorted from blood. Sample subset: CD45RA+ positively selected. The receptors here all came from a man aged 18 to 30 in good health.

CDR3 nucleotides: TGTGCCAGCAGTGAAATGGGCCCCGGGAACACCATATATTTT. Its protein product is CASSEMGPGNTIYF. V and J are TRBV2 and TRBJ1-3, with D unclear. V lost 2 bases to trimming and J lost 7 bases, with 12 bases between them. From germline, CDR1 is SNHLY and CDR2 FYNNEI. The CDR3 is 14 residues long.

The chain combines TRBV4-2 with TRBJ2-7; no clear D. The V and J ends lost 3 bases and 2 bases respectively, with 14 bases between them. CDR1 is LGHNA and CDR2 is YNFKEQ in the germline V gene. This CDR3 is 15 amino acids long. The CDR3 protein is CASSQPGQTPYEQYF. The CDR3 bases are TGTGCCAGCAGCCAGCCGGGCCAGACCCCCTACGAGCAGTACTTC.

The J gene is TRBJ1-2, the V gene TRBV11-2; D uncertain. Germline V lookup: CDR1 SGHAT, CDR2 FQNNGV. The CDR3 contains 12 residues. Trimming pared 3 bases from V and 8 bases from J, leaving 10 bases between. CDR3 sequence (DNA): TGTGCCAGCAGCTTTTCGGTGTACGGCTACACCTTC. This sequence encodes CASSFSVYGYTF.

V gene TRBV4-1 combines with J gene TRBJ1-4, with TRBD1 identical over 9 bases. J lost 0 bases, V lost 2 bases, and 10 bases had no gene match. The CDR3 totals 19 residues. Germline CDR1 is MGHRA and CDR2 is YSYEKL. CDR3 amino acids: CASSQPRDREPATNEKLFF. DNA for the CDR3: TGCGCCAGCAGCCAACCCCGGGACAGGGAGCCTGCAACTAATGAAAAACTGTTTTTT.

In this sample, this clone turned up once. For the CDR3, the DNA is TGTGCCAGCAGCCCGAGCCCCTCCTATGGCTACACCTTC. Protein product: CASSPSPSYGYTF. J is TRBJ1-2 and V is TRBV5-6; D call uncertain. This CDR3 region has 13 residues. Between the trimmed V and J ends, which lost 4 bases and 4 bases, there was a span of 11 bases. Germline V gives CDR1 SGHDT, CDR2 YYEEEE.

This sequence joins TRBV4-3 and TRBJ2-3, with D perhaps being TRBD1 or TRBD2 (7 bases each). Trimming stripped 1 base from V and 3 bases from J, with 11 bases between. Germline lookup yields CDR1 LGHNA and CDR2 YSLEER. The CDR3 loop spans 15 amino acids. The DNA for the CDR3 is TGCGCCAGCAGCCAAGTCAGGGGGGGGACAGATACGCAGTATTTT. Its translation: CASSQVRGGTDTQYF.

The genes are TRBV6-5 and TRBJ1-3, with D perhaps matching TRBD1 (5 bases). Germline CDR1 and CDR2: MNHEY and SVGAGI. The CDR3 totals 13 residues. The V end was cut by 5 bases, the J end by 8 bases, with 13 bases between. CDR3 nucleotide sequence: TGTGCCAGCAGTCTCCAGGGTATTCACACCATATATTTT. It codes for CASSLQGIHTIYF.

The gene calls are TRBV5-1 and TRBJ2-7, with a weak D call TRBD1 (5 bases). Germline values: CDR1 SGHRS, CDR2 YFSETQ. The CDR3 is 14 residues long. Trimming removed 4 bases at V and 3 bases at J, with 14 bases between. In nucleotides, the CDR3 is TGCGCCAGCAGCGTGGCAGGGAAGAACTACGAGCAGTACTTC. Translated: CASSVAGKNYEQYF.

CDR3 sequence reads: CASNGDTEAFF. The CDR3 coding sequence is TGCGCCAGCAACGGGGACACTGAAGCTTTCTTT. The chain recombines TRBV5-1 with TRBJ1-1, with unresolved D. The germline V and J ends were trimmed by 6 bases and 3 bases, with 6 bases remaining between them. Germline CDR1 reads SGHRS; CDR2 reads YFSETQ. CDR3 length: 11 amino acids.

The V gene is TRBV10-1, the J gene TRBJ1-3; no clear D. CDR3 length: 15 amino acids. The V end was cut by 5 bases, the J end by 0 bases, with 11 bases between. From germline, CDR1 is WNHNN and CDR2 SYGVQD (reference sequence). The CDR3 loop is CASSRPRLSGNTIYF. The CDR3 DNA follows: TGCGCCAGCAGTCGACCTCGCCTCTCTGGAAACACCATATATTTT.